The clone carrying this T cell receptor (beta chain) was recorded many times. Its cognate antigen is unknown. Germline V gene lookup returns CDR1 SNHLY and CDR2 FYNNEI. The germline V and J ends were trimmed by 5 bases and 9 bases, with 23 bases remaining between them. The CDR3 is 16 residues long. This entry belongs to a study of post-analysis software for immune sequencing data. Unique molecular identifiers featured in each of the TCR beta cDNA libraries. Researchers reported roughly 0.5 million cDNA molecules coming from approximately 1 to 10 million T cells. MiXCR was run by TCRdb on the PCR reads, yielding one entry per CDR3 protein. Counted here are 150,000 or so distinct CDR3 sequences, roughly 35% occurring once; the ten biggest clones make up about 26%. Study-level findings and limits: People with multiple sclerosis had a significantly lower normalized Chao1 diversity than controls did. TRBV5-6, TRBV5-1 and TRBV20-1 belonged to a set of roughly five TRBV segments that were more frequent in patients than controls.

Sequenced here: blood, sampled after autologous hematopoietic stem cell transplantation. This receptor was taken from a girl between 10 and 17 years old with multiple sclerosis. The chain employs TRBV2 and TRBJ2-1; D is unresolved. CDR3 nucleotide sequence: TGTGCCAGCAGTTACGAGCAGCCGGGCCTAGGTTCTGAGCAGTTCTTC. Amino acids: CASSYEQPGLGSEQFF.